The 24 T cell receptor beta chains below all came from one sample that was sequenced in a study of identical twins (TCRdb year 2016). Library generation was performed with 5' RACE. TCRdb shows the sequencer as Illumina HiSeq 2000. TCRdb reanalyzed the raw reads on its own, using fastp at Q25 for trimming and MiXCR for clone calling, and kept in-frame beta chains. Entries that share a CDR3 protein sequence are merged under the most common genes and DNA. The table for this sample lists under 1 million distinct CDR3 sequences; about 12% of them were counted only once. The ten largest clones take up roughly 1.6% of the sample. These data were likewise used in another study, on yellow fever vaccine responses in identical twins.

The sample was PBMCs. Receptors were obtained from a woman under 30 in good health.

V is TRBV20-1 and J is TRBJ2-7; TRBD1 is a possible D gene (6 bases). The V gene's germline CDR1 is DFQATT and CDR2 SNEGSKA (reference sequence). Trimming pared 5 bases from V and 2 bases from J, leaving 22 bases between. The CDR3 is made up of 16 amino acids. CDR3 loop: CSAGYRDTTRTYEQYF. The CDR3 DNA reads as TGCAGTGCTGGATACCGGGACACAACAAGAACCTACGAGCAGTACTTC.

This clonotype was observed a few times. The chain couples TRBV20-1 to TRBJ2-7; possibly TRBD1 for D (5 bases). Trimming removed 1 base from V and 0 bases from J, with 16 bases in between. The germline gives CDR1 DFQATT, CDR2 SNEGSKA (reference sequence). The length of the CDR3 is 16 residues. CDR3 in DNA: TGCAGTGCTAGAGCCCAGGGTACCCAGGCCTCCTACGAGCAGTACGTC. This gives the protein CSARAQGTQASYEQYV.

The V gene is TRBV6-1, the J gene TRBJ2-7; the match to TRBD2 covers 14 bases. Trimming cost V 5 bases and J 6 bases; bases outside gene matches: 9. The germline V gene encodes CDR1 MNHNS and CDR2 SASEGT. The CDR3 contains 16 residues. This chain's CDR3 is CASSKGLAGVPGEQYF. In DNA, the CDR3 is TGTGCCAGCAGTAAGGGACTAGCGGGAGTTCCGGGCGAGCAGTACTTC.

The rearrangement joins TRBV7-9 to TRBJ2-1; 9 nucleotides agree with TRBD1. The germline CDR1 and CDR2 sequences are SEHNR and FQNEAQ (reference sequence). The CDR3 is 15 residues long. Losses at the gene ends were 3 bases for V and 9 bases for J; bases not matched to a gene: 9. The CDR3 sequence is CASSLGQGGEVEQFF. The CDR3 coding sequence is TGTGCCAGCAGCTTGGGACAGGGAGGGGAAGTTGAGCAGTTCTTC.

This chain joins TRBV27 and TRBJ2-7; 9 nucleotides agree with TRBD1. The V segment lost 2 bases and the J segment 2 bases; nucleotides outside the gene matches: 4. The CDR3 is made up of 15 amino acids. The germline CDR1 and CDR2 sequences are MNHEY and SMNVEV (reference sequence). The chain's CDR3 is CASSLIWDRAYEQYF. CDR3 nucleotides: TGTGCCAGCAGTTTAATTTGGGACAGGGCCTACGAGCAGTACTTC.

This clonotype was observed a few times. This chain uses TRBV29-1 with TRBJ1-2, with TRBD1 matching over 7 bases. CDR3 length: 14 residues. Germline loops: CDR1 SQVTM, CDR2 ANQGSEA. After removal of 2 bases from V and 0 bases from J, the junction contained 3 bases not matched to a gene. The CDR3 DNA is TGCAGCGTTGAAAAGGGGGCAGCTAACTATGGCTACACCTTC. Protein product: CSVEKGAANYGYTF.

This clonotype was found a few times. The chain uses TRBV24-1 and TRBJ2-3; 11 bases fit TRBD2. Germline V gene data show CDR1 as KGHDR and CDR2 as SFDVKD. V shed 6 bases, J shed 5 bases, and the junction held 6 bases outside the gene matches. This CDR3 is built from 15 residues. This chain's CDR3 is CATSPLAGGEDTQYF. The CDR3 bases are TGTGCCACCAGTCCCCTAGCGGGAGGAGAAGATACGCAGTATTTT.

V is TRBV2 and J is TRBJ1-4, with D perhaps matching TRBD1 (5 bases). Trimming pared 4 bases from V and 2 bases from J, leaving 14 bases between. This CDR3 comprises 16 residues. CDR1 and CDR2 (germline): SNHLY, FYNNEI. The CDR3 here is CASSGFVGTTNEKLFF. CDR3 sequence (DNA): TGTGCCAGCAGTGGGTTTGTAGGGACGACTAATGAAAAACTGTTTTTT.

The rearrangement links TRBV5-1 to TRBJ1-5; D is unresolved. V gave up 3 bases and J gave up 4 bases, with 11 bases separating them. CDR1 and CDR2 from the germline V gene are SGHRS and YFSETQ. The CDR3 is made up of 14 amino acids. The DNA of the CDR3 is TGCGCCAGCAGCTCCGACGGACTGAATCAGCCCCAGCATTTT. Amino acids: CASSSDGLNQPQHF. Supplemented by reference TRBV5-1 and TRBJ1-5, the full variable domain reads KAGVTQTPRYLIKTRGQQVTLSCSPISGHRSVSWYQQTPGQGLQFLFEYFSETQRNKGNFPGRFSGRQFSNSRSEMNVSTLELGDSALYLCASSSDGLNQPQHFGDGTRLSIL.

This clonotype was seen just once. A clone one base away is much larger, so this may be a read error. The chain combines TRBV6-2 or TRBV6-3 with TRBJ2-7, with 10 bases fitting TRBD2. CDR1 and CDR2 from the germline V gene are MNHEY and SVGEGT. J lost 2 bases, V lost 2 bases, and 0 bases had no gene match. CDR3 length: 14 residues. Here the CDR3 DNA reads TGTGCCAGCAGTTACGGGACTAGCGCCTACGAGCAGTACGTC. This translates into CASSYGTSAYEQYV.

This clonotype was detected ten times or more. The V and J genes are TRBV4-1 and TRBJ2-7; D is perhaps TRBD2 (5 bases). The CDR3 has 14 amino acids. Germline loops: CDR1 MGHRA, CDR2 YSYEKL. Deletions cut 4 bases from V and 3 bases from J, with 13 bases between. The CDR3, as DNA: TGCGCCAGCAGCCCCATGGACTGGGACTACGAGCAGTACTTC. Translating it yields CASSPMDWDYEQYF.

The rearrangement uses TRBV10-3 and TRBJ1-6; D not resolved. From germline, CDR1 is ENHRY and CDR2 SYGVKD. CDR3 length equals 13 residues. V lost 3 bases, J lost 7 bases, and 7 bases lay in between. In nucleotides, the CDR3 is TGTGCCATCAGTGAATCTTTCAATTCACCCCTCCACTTT. Translated, it gives CAISESFNSPLHF.

A note on this clonotype: The junction shows a germline mismatch at one end, possibly a read error. The chain uses TRBV29-1 and TRBJ2-1; TRBD1 matches at 10 bases. The CDR3 covers 14 residues. Germline CDR1 SQVTM, CDR2 ANQGSEA. The CDR3 here is CSVAGQGSFNEQFF. CDR3 DNA: TGCAGCGTTGCGGGACAGGGGTCCTTCAATGAGCAGTTCTTC.

V usage is TRBV11-2 and J usage is TRBJ2-3; TRBD2 agrees at 11 bases. Germline values: CDR1 SGHAT, CDR2 FQNNGV. The V segment lost 0 bases and the J segment 0 bases; nucleotides outside the gene matches: 14. This CDR3 has 21 residues. CDR3 sequence (DNA): TGTGCCAGCAGCTTAGAGGCTAGCGGGGGGCTACAACGAATGAGCACAGATACGCAGTATTTT. This encodes CASSLEASGGLQRMSTDTQYF.

V is TRBV3-1 and J is TRBJ1-4, with D maybe TRBD1 (5 bases). Per the germline V gene, CDR1 is LGHDT and CDR2 is YNNKEL (reference sequence). V shed 5 bases and J shed 8 bases, with 21 bases lying between them. The CDR3 extends over 16 amino acids. The CDR3 here is CASSDNPGLVREKLFF. The CDR3 nucleotides read TGTGCCAGCAGCGACAATCCAGGGTTAGTCAGAGAAAAACTGTTTTTT.

This sequence joins TRBV5-1 and TRBJ1-3, with D maybe TRBD1 (6 bases). The germline V gene has CDR1 SGHRS and CDR2 YFSETQ. The ends were cut back, 0 bases at V and 0 bases at J, with 10 bases in the middle. The CDR3 has 16 amino acids. Written as DNA, the CDR3 is TGCGCCAGCAGCTTGGGGCCGGACAGCTCTGGAAACACCATATATTTT. It is translated as CASSLGPDSSGNTIYF.

The chain joins TRBV5-1 to TRBJ1-6, with a tentative D call TRBD1 (5 bases). This CDR3 region has 17 residues. Trimming cost V 5 bases and J 2 bases, with 17 bases left between them. The germline V gene has CDR1 SGHRS and CDR2 YFSETQ. CDR3 sequence: CASRGDGKLAYNSPLHF. The CDR3 coding sequence is TGCGCCAGCAGAGGGGACGGCAAGCTGGCCTATAATTCACCCCTCCACTTT.

At least ten counts were recorded for this clonotype. The genes are TRBV12-3 or TRBV12-4 and TRBJ1-1; tentatively, D is TRBD1 (5 bases). Trimming pared 5 bases from V and 4 bases from J, leaving 14 bases between. This CDR3 region has 14 residues. The CDR3 here is CASSAGPSGTEAFF. The CDR3 nucleotides are TGTGCCAGCAGTGCGGGGCCCTCAGGCACTGAAGCTTTCTTT.

This clonotype came up a few times. This chain uses TRBV6-5 with TRBJ2-2, with TRBD2 matching 7 bases. Trimming took 2 bases from V and 2 from J; bases not matched to a gene: 5. Looked up from germline, CDR1 is MNHEY and CDR2 is SVGAGI. This CDR3 comprises 16 residues. CDR3 in DNA: TGTGCCAGCAGTTACGGAAGGACTAGTAACACCGGGGAGCTGTTTTTT. Protein sequence: CASSYGRTSNTGELFF.

The chain has TRBV15 and TRBJ2-1; D perhaps matches TRBD2 (6 bases). CDR3 size: 15 residues. V was pared by 1 base and J by 8 bases, with 15 bases between. Germline CDR1 reads LNHNV; CDR2 reads YYDKDF (reference sequence). The CDR3 here is CATSRAGASSDEQFF. CDR3 bases: TGTGCCACCAGCAGAGCGGGAGCTAGCAGCGATGAGCAGTTCTTC.

This clonotype has more than one count but fewer than ten. The chain uses TRBV24-1 and TRBJ2-3; 8 bases agree with TRBD1. V lost 4 bases to trimming and J lost 2 bases; unmatched junction nucleotides: 7. The germline CDR1 and CDR2 sequences are KGHDR and SFDVKD. There are 16 residues in the CDR3. CDR3: CATSEGRGLVTDTQYF. Here the CDR3 DNA reads TGTGCCACCAGTGAAGGCAGGGGGCTTGTCACAGATACGCAGTATTTT.

This clonotype showed up many times. The chain recombines TRBV12-3 or TRBV12-4 with TRBJ2-1, with 10 bases identical to TRBD2. The length of the CDR3 is 15 residues. J lost 8 bases, V lost 1 base, and 5 bases had no gene match. CDR3 DNA: TGTGCCAGCAGTTTAGGGCTAGCGGGAGTGGATGAGCAGTTCTTC. Translation gives CASSLGLAGVDEQFF.

The sample holds many counts of this clonotype. The J gene is TRBJ2-7, the V gene TRBV20-1, with D uncertain. Trimming shortened V by 6 bases and J by 3 bases, and 15 bases separated the two germline ends. CDR1 is DFQATT, CDR2 SNEGSKA, per germline (reference sequence). The CDR3 is 13 residues long. The CDR3 loop is CSARRSVIYEQYF. DNA of the CDR3: TGCAGTGCACGGCGTTCGGTAATCTACGAGCAGTACTTC.

This chain joins TRBV7-8 and TRBJ2-1; 10 positions match TRBD1. Germline CDR1 is SGHVS and CDR2 is FQNEAQ. Trimming took 4 bases from V and 0 from J; bases not matched to a gene: 9. This CDR3 comprises 18 residues. CDR3 region: CASSSNPRQGASYNEQFF. In nucleotides, the CDR3 is TGTGCCAGCAGCTCAAACCCTCGACAGGGGGCCTCCTACAATGAGCAGTTCTTC.